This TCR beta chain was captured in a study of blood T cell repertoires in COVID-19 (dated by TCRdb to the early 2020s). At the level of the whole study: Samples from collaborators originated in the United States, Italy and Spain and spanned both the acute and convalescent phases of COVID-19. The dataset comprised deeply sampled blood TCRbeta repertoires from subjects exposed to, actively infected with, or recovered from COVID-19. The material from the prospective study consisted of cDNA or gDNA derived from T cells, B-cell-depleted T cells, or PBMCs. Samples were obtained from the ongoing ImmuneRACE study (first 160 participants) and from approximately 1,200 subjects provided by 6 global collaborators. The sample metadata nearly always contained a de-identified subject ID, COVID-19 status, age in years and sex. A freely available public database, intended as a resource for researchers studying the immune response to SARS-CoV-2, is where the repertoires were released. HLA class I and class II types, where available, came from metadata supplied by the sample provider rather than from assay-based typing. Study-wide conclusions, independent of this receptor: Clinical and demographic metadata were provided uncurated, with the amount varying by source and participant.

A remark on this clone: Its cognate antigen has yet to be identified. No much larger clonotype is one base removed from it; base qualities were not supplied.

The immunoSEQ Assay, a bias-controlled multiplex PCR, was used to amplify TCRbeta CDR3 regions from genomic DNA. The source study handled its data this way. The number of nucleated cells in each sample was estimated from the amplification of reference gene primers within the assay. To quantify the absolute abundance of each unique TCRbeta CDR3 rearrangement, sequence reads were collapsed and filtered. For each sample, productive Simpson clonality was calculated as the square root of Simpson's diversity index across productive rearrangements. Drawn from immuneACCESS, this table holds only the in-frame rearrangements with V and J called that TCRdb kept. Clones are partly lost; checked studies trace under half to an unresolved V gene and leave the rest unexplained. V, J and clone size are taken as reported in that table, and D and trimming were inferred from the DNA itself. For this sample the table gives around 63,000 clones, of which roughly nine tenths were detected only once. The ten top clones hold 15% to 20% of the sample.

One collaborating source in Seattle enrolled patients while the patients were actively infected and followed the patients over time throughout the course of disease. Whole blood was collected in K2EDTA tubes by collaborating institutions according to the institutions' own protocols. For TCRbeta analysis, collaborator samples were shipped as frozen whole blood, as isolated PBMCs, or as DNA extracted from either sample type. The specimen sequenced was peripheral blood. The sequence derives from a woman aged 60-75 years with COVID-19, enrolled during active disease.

The DNA is as follows: TGTGCCAGCAGTTGGGATTTGGGGACAGGGAACTACGAGCAGTACTTC. It encodes CASSWDLGTGNYEQYF. Recombination joined TRBV28 with TRBJ2-7; TRBD1 agrees with 9 junctional bases. Germline trimming amounts to 4 bases on V and 3 bases on J, with 10 as the count of junction bases outside the gene matches. The CDR3 runs 16 amino acids, cysteine and phenylalanine included. The sequence is cut down to CDR3 DNA, 48 bases in frame from base 1. CDR1 MDHEN and CDR2 SYDVKM were looked up in the germline V gene.